Below are 21 T cell receptor beta chains sequenced from a single sample in a study of cytomegalovirus exposure and HLA in healthy donors (dated by TCRdb to about 2017). The library was obtained by the immunoSEQ multiplex PCR assay. For the multiplex PCR, a mixture combining 60 forward primers for TCR Vbeta segments and 13 reverse primers for TCR Jbeta segments was used. TCRdb carries this immuneACCESS record with in-frame sequences only. Its versions omit some clonotypes, under half of them owing to an unresolved V gene in the studies checked, with the rest unexplained. The sample has more than 95,000 clones on record, 83% of them singletons. The ten largest make up 6.1% of the sample. Material: PBMCs. These receptors all come from a man aged 18 to 29 in good health and CMV-seronegative.

The rearrangement links TRBV19 to TRBJ2-3; 8 bases map to TRBD1. From germline, CDR1 is LNHDA and CDR2 SQIVND (reference sequence). The J segment lost 2 bases and the V segment lost 5 bases, leaving 18 bases of the junction unmatched. The CDR3 loop spans 19 amino acids. The CDR3 DNA reads TGTGCCAGTAGTCCCTTGGACAGGGTGCTTCCCCCGTACACAGATACGCAGTATTTT. Translating it yields CASSPLDRVLPPYTDTQYF.

Regarding this clone: The identical CDR3 is also encoded by other nucleotide sequences in the sample. The chain combines TRBV7-9 with TRBJ2-1, with TRBD1 matching over 7 bases. There are 15 residues in the CDR3. Germline V gives CDR1 SEHNR, CDR2 FQNEAQ (reference sequence). V lost 5 bases and J lost 1; bases outside the gene matches: 5. The CDR3 loop is CASSRDSGSYNEQFF. CDR3 coding DNA: TGTGCCAGCAGCCGGGACAGTGGTTCCTACAATGAGCAGTTCTTC. Supplemented by reference TRBV7-9 and TRBJ2-1, the full variable domain reads DTGVSQNPRHKITKRGQNVTFRCDPISEHNRLYWYRQTLGQGPEFLTYFQNEAQLEKSRLLSDRFSAERPKGSFSTLEIQRTEQGDSAMYLCASSRDSGSYNEQFFGPGTRLTVL.

The chain links TRBV9 to TRBJ1-1; TRBD1 aligns across 8 bases. V trimming: 4 bases; J trimming: 1 base; junction bases outside the gene matches: 3. CDR1 and CDR2 (germline): SGDLS, YYNGEE. The CDR3 totals 14 residues. The CDR3 sequence is CASSIGTGNTEAFF. The CDR3, as DNA: TGTGCCAGCAGCATCGGGACAGGGAACACTGAAGCTTTCTTT.

The chain combines TRBV4-1 with TRBJ2-3; 8 nucleotides agree with TRBD2. Per the germline V gene, CDR1 is MGHRA and CDR2 is YSYEKL. The CDR3 has 15 amino acids. With V trimmed by 0 bases and J by 2 bases, 1 base remained unmatched. CDR3 sequence (DNA): TGCGCCAGCAGCCAAGAGCGGGAGGACACAGATACGCAGTATTTT. It encodes CASSQEREDTDTQYF.

The chain uses TRBV25-1 and TRBJ2-1, with TRBD1 identical over 8 bases. Germline values: CDR1 MGHDK, CDR2 SYGVNS. The V and J ends lost 8 bases and 6 bases, in that order; junction bases with no gene match: 9. The CDR3 loop spans 14 amino acids. Here the CDR3 reads CASRRTGNVNEQFF. DNA of the CDR3: TGTGCCAGCCGACGGACAGGGAACGTCAATGAGCAGTTCTTC.

V usage is TRBV5-4 and J usage is TRBJ2-3, with 9 bases identical to TRBD2. Germline values: CDR1 SGHNT, CDR2 YYREEE (reference sequence). The CDR3 sequence is 18 residues long. V trimming: 3 bases; J trimming: 0 bases; junction bases outside the gene matches: 11. CDR3 sequence reads: CASSYGLAIVTSTDTQYF. CDR3 nucleotides: TGTGCCAGCAGCTACGGACTAGCGATAGTTACTAGCACAGATACGCAGTATTTT.

V usage is TRBV5-5 and J usage is TRBJ2-1; TRBD2 aligns across 11 bases. The CDR3 spans 19 residues. With V trimmed by 0 bases and J by 1 base, 9 bases remained unmatched. Germline CDR1 is SGHKS and CDR2 is YYEKEE (reference sequence). CDR3 bases: TGTGCCAGCAGCTTGGCCAGGCTAGCGGGAGGCTCATCCTACAATGAGCAGTTCTTC. It is translated as CASSLARLAGGSSYNEQFF.

This clone was seen once. This sequence joins TRBV9 and TRBJ1-1; 7 bases are a match to TRBD1. The CDR3 runs to 16 residues. With 0 bases clipped from V and 1 base from J, the junction kept 6 bases outside the gene matches. Germline V lookup: CDR1 SGDLS, CDR2 YYNGEE. The CDR3 spells CASSVARGQKNTEAFF. The CDR3 DNA is TGTGCCAGCAGCGTAGCCCGGGGACAGAAGAACACTGAAGCTTTCTTT.

The chain employs TRBV20-1 and TRBJ1-2; D not resolved. Germline V lookup: CDR1 DFQATT, CDR2 SNEGSKA (reference sequence). This CDR3 region has 11 residues. Trimming left V 1 base short and J 8 bases short, with 8 bases between. The CDR3 spells CSARAGGGYTF. The DNA for the CDR3 is TGCAGTGCTAGAGCGGGTGGGGGCTACACCTTC.

The chain carries TRBV5-1 and TRBJ2-3, with TRBD1 matching over 9 bases. The V gene end was trimmed by 4 bases and the J gene end by 0 bases; junction bases not matched to a gene: 6. Germline V gene data show CDR1 as SGHRS and CDR2 as YFSETQ. CDR3 size: 16 residues. CDR3 sequence: CASSRDRAASTDTQYF. The CDR3 DNA follows: TGCGCCAGCAGCCGGGACAGGGCGGCTAGCACAGATACGCAGTATTTT.

The chain links TRBV28 to TRBJ2-3; 13 bases are a match to TRBD2. J gave up 6 bases and V 5 bases, and 8 bases lay outside the gene matches. Germline-derived CDR1 and CDR2 are MDHEN and SYDVKM. The length of the CDR3 is 16 residues. Here the CDR3 DNA reads TGTGCCAGCAGTCCTTGGACTAGCGGGAGTGGGGATACGCAGTATTTT. Protein product: CASSPWTSGSGDTQYF. The full variable domain, with the rest looked up from reference TRBV28 and TRBJ2-3, is DVKVTQSSRYLVKRTGEKVFLECVQDMDHENMFWYRQDPGLGLRLIYFSYDVKMKEKGDIPEGYSVSREKKERFSLILESASTNQTSMYLCASSPWTSGSGDTQYFGPGTRLTVL.

The chain combines TRBV7-2 with TRBJ2-7, with 9 bases aligning to TRBD2. The CDR3 consists of 15 residues. The germline gives CDR1 SGHTA, CDR2 FQGNSA. Germline trimming cut 2 bases from V and 7 bases from J; bases unmatched to any gene: 9. In nucleotides, the CDR3 is TGTGCCAGCAGCTTATATCAGCGGGAGGAGGTTGAGCAGTACTTC. Its protein is CASSLYQREEVEQYF.

This clone was detected once. This chain connects TRBV19 to TRBJ2-3, with a possible D match to TRBD1 (5 bases). CDR3 length equals 16 residues. Trimming stripped 7 bases from V and 1 base from J, with 18 bases between. Germline loops: CDR1 LNHDA, CDR2 SQIVND (reference sequence). This CDR3 reads CASTGFRGSRTDTQYF. The CDR3, as DNA: TGTGCCAGTACCGGATTTAGGGGCTCCCGCACAGATACGCAGTATTTT.

The chain joins TRBV10-2 to TRBJ1-6, with D unclear. Trimming removed 6 bases at V and 5 bases at J, with 2 bases between. This CDR3 comprises 11 residues. CDR1 is WSHSY and CDR2 is SAAADI in the germline V gene. CDR3 sequence (DNA): TGCGCCAGCAGCAATAATTCACCCCTCCACTTT. Translation: CASSNNSPLHF.

The chain is built from TRBV6-6 and TRBJ2-5; 12 nucleotides match TRBD2. Germline V lookup: CDR1 MNHNY, CDR2 SVGAGI (reference sequence). CDR3 length: 14 amino acids. With V trimmed by 4 bases and J by 4 bases, 1 base remained unmatched. As DNA, the CDR3 is TGTGCCAGCAGTTGGACTAGCGGGATAGAGACCCAGTACTTC. Residues: CASSWTSGIETQYF.

This chain uses TRBV12-5 with TRBJ2-5, with a tentative D call TRBD1 (6 bases). Germline-derived CDR1 and CDR2 are LGHNT and FRNRAP. V gave up 4 bases and J gave up 2 bases, with 11 bases separating them. CDR3 length equals 14 residues. The CDR3, as DNA: TGTGCTAGTGGTTCACAGGGAATACAAGAGACCCAGTACTTC. It specifies CASGSQGIQETQYF.

The gene calls are TRBV7-9 and TRBJ2-3, with D possibly matching TRBD2 (7 bases). The germline gives CDR1 SEHNR, CDR2 FQNEAQ (reference sequence). The CDR3 extends over 15 amino acids. Between the trimmed V and J ends, which lost 2 bases and 2 bases, there was a span of 11 bases. In DNA form, the CDR3 reads TGTGCCAGCAGCTTATGGGGGGGCAACACAGATACGCAGTATTTT. Amino acid sequence: CASSLWGGNTDTQYF.

The chain is built from TRBV9 and TRBJ2-7; TRBD2 matches 7 bases. The V gene end was trimmed by 0 bases and the J gene end by 2 bases; junction bases not matched to a gene: 11. CDR1 is SGDLS and CDR2 is YYNGEE in the germline V gene. CDR3 length: 17 amino acids. This CDR3 is CASSVASGVYRPYEQYF. CDR3 nucleotide sequence: TGTGCCAGCAGCGTAGCGAGCGGGGTTTATAGGCCCTACGAGCAGTACTTC.

This chain connects TRBV11-2 to TRBJ2-7; D ambiguous. Per the germline V gene, CDR1 is SGHAT and CDR2 is FQNNGV. The length of the CDR3 is 12 residues. V gave up 3 bases and J gave up 1 base, with 4 bases separating them. CDR3 nucleotide sequence: TGTGCCAGCAGCTTGTATTCCTACGAGCAGTACTTC. It specifies CASSLYSYEQYF.

The chain combines TRBV11-2 with TRBJ1-1; D is uncertain. Trimming cost V 0 bases and J 4 bases, with 9 bases left between them. CDR3 length equals 14 residues. Germline values: CDR1 SGHAT, CDR2 FQNNGV. The CDR3 coding sequence is TGTGCCAGCAGCTTAGACGGGGTTGGCACTGAAGCTTTCTTT. Residues: CASSLDGVGTEAFF.

This clone occurred a few times. Additional DNA sequences in this sample encode the identical CDR3. The V gene is TRBV5-1, the J gene TRBJ2-1; 10 bases agree with TRBD2. J lost 3 bases, V lost 0 bases, and 0 bases had no gene match. CDR1 is SGHRS, CDR2 YFSETQ, per germline. The CDR3 consists of 15 residues. The CDR3 region has the DNA TGCGCCAGCAGCTTGGCTAGCGGGAGCTACAATGAGCAGTTCTTC. Its protein is CASSLASGSYNEQFF.